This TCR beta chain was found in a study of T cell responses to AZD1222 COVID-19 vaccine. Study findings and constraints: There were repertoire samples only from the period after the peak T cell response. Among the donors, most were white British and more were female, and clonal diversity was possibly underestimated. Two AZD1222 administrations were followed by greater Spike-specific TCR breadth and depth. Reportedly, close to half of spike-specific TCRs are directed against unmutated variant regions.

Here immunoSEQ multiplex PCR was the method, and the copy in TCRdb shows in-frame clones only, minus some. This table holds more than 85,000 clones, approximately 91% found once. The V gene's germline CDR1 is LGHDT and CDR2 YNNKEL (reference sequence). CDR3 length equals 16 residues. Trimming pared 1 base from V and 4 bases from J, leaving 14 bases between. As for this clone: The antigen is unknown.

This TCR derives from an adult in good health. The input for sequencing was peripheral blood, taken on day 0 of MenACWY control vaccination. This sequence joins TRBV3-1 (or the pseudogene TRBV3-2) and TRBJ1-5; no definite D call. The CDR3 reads CASSQGLAGGNQPQHF. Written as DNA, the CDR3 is TGTGCCAGCAGCCAAGGTTTGGCAGGAGGAAATCAGCCCCAGCATTTT.